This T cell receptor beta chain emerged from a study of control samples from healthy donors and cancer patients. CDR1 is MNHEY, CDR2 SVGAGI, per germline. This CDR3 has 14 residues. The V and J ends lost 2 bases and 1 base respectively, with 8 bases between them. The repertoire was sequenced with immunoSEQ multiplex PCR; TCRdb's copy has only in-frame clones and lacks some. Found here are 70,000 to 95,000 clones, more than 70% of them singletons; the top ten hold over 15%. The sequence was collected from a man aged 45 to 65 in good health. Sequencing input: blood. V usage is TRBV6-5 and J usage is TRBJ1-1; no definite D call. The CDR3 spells CASSYTQGNTEAFF. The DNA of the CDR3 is TGTGCCAGCAGTTACACACAAGGGAACACTGAAGCTTTCTTT.